This TCR beta chain was observed in a study of monozygotic twins with inflammatory bowel disease. TCRdb reprocessed the 5' RACE reads; each CDR3 protein has one entry and no DNA is given. The sample has roughly 200,000 distinct CDR3 sequences. The sample consisted of blood. This receptor was identified in a human donor with ulcerative colitis or Crohn's disease, or a healthy co-twin of an affected twin (not recorded which).

This chain's CDR3 is CASSLRPVNEKLFF. The rearrangement uses TRBV12-3 or TRBV12-4 and TRBJ1-4. The CDR3 has 14 residues.